Following are 11 T cell receptor beta chains from one sample sequenced in a study of blood T cell repertoires in COVID-19. Assay: immunoSEQ multiplex PCR; the TCRdb copy retains only in-frame clones and omits some. The data hold some 190,000 clones, with approximately 85% observed a single time. The sequenced sample was peripheral blood. These receptors were collected from a human donor with active or convalescent COVID-19. The donor label of this sample is uncertain.

The rearrangement joins TRBV23-1 to TRBJ1-2; 8 bases match TRBD1. TRBV23-1 is known as an ORF, though its function is uncertain. The junction had 11 bases not matched to a gene; V was cut back by 11 bases and J by 3 bases. The length of the CDR3 is 14 residues. The CDR3 bases are TGCGCCGGTCGACAGGGGAGAGAAGACTATGGCTACACCTTC. Its translation: CAGRQGREDYGYTF.

This clone was counted between two and nine times. The genes are TRBV5-1 and TRBJ2-3; the match to TRBD2 covers 13 bases. CDR1 SGHRS and CDR2 YFSETQ come from the germline V gene. CDR3 length: 16 residues. The trim removed 4 bases at V and 6 bases at J, leaving 8 bases unmatched. In DNA form, the CDR3 reads TGCGCCAGCAGCGCCGGGACTAGCGGGATGATTGATACGCAGTATTTT. Protein: CASSAGTSGMIDTQYF.

There are a few counts of this clone. CDR3 loop: CASSPPGIAGEEQYF. Here the CDR3 DNA reads TGTGCCAGCTCACCACCGGGGATAGCGGGAGAAGAGCAGTACTTC. V usage is TRBV18 and J usage is TRBJ2-7; 9 nucleotides line up with TRBD2. CDR1 is KGHSH, CDR2 LQKENI, per germline. Trimming took 0 bases from V and 7 from J; bases not matched to a gene: 7. CDR3 length equals 15 residues.

This chain connects TRBV5-6 to TRBJ2-7; unclear D gene. The V and J ends lost 1 base and 4 bases respectively, with 18 bases between them. The germline CDR1 and CDR2 sequences are SGHDT and YYEEEE. This CDR3 is 16 amino acids long. The CDR3 sequence: CASSLNLVSFGYEQYF. CDR3 nucleotides: TGTGCCAGCAGCTTGAATCTCGTGAGTTTCGGTTACGAGCAGTACTTC.

J is TRBJ2-7 and V is TRBV7-3, with 10 nucleotides matching TRBD2. Germline trimming cut 4 bases from V and 4 bases from J; bases unmatched to any gene: 4. Germline CDR1 is SGHTA and CDR2 is FQGTGA. The CDR3 extends over 14 amino acids. The CDR3, as DNA: TGTGCCAGCAGCTCAGCGGGAGGGCCTTACGAGCAGTACTTC. This sequence encodes CASSSAGGPYEQYF.

In regard to this clone: One junction end disagrees with the germline gene, perhaps due to a read error. The chain links TRBV12-3 or TRBV12-4 to TRBJ2-4, with TRBD2 as a possible D gene (7 bases). This CDR3 has 13 amino acids. For the CDR3, the DNA is TGTGCCAGCACTCCCTGGGAGGGGGGGGATAAGGACTTC. Amino acids: CASTPWEGGDKDF.

The rearrangement uses TRBV5-1 and TRBJ1-1, with D hard to call. CDR3 length equals 14 residues. Trimming left V 4 bases short and J 1 base short, with 11 bases between. The germline gives CDR1 SGHRS, CDR2 YFSETQ. The CDR3 reads CASSEGPSNTEAFF. The CDR3 nucleotides read TGCGCCAGCAGCGAGGGCCCCTCGAACACTGAAGCTTTCTTT.

This chain joins TRBV5-1 and TRBJ1-2, with 7 nucleotides matching TRBD1. With 1 base clipped from V and 12 bases from J, the junction kept 18 bases outside the gene matches. The germline gives CDR1 SGHRS, CDR2 YFSETQ. This CDR3 is built from 16 residues. CDR3 amino acids: CASSLNSLGTVRANTF. The CDR3, as DNA: TGCGCCAGCAGCTTGAACTCCCTAGGGACAGTCAGAGCGAACACCTTC.

V is TRBV3-1 (or the pseudogene TRBV3-2) and J is TRBJ2-1; D gene uncertain. The germline gives CDR1 LGHDT, CDR2 YNNKEL (reference sequence). This CDR3 region has 12 residues. V was pared by 0 bases and J by 8 bases, with 5 bases between. CDR3 sequence (DNA): TGTGCCAGCAGCCAAGAGTTCTATGAGCAGTTCTTC. It specifies CASSQEFYEQFF.

This clone showed up just a few times. V and J are TRBV4-1 and TRBJ2-7, with TRBD1 matching 9 bases. The germline V gene has CDR1 MGHRA and CDR2 YSYEKL. The CDR3 runs 15 residues. Losses at the gene ends were 0 bases for V and 7 bases for J; bases not matched to a gene: 7. CDR3 sequence: CASSQDGNRGREQYF. CDR3 coding DNA: TGCGCCAGCAGCCAAGATGGGAACAGGGGGCGAGAGCAGTACTTC.

The chain uses TRBV7-6 and TRBJ2-2, with D possibly matching TRBD1 (5 bases). Per the germline V gene, CDR1 is SGHVS and CDR2 is FNYEAQ. Trimming removed 5 bases at V and 7 bases at J, with 20 bases between. CDR3 length: 16 residues. CDR3 DNA: TGTGCCAGCAGCCCTAGGGGTCTTACTGGAGACGGGGAGCTGTTTTTT. Its protein is CASSPRGLTGDGELFF.